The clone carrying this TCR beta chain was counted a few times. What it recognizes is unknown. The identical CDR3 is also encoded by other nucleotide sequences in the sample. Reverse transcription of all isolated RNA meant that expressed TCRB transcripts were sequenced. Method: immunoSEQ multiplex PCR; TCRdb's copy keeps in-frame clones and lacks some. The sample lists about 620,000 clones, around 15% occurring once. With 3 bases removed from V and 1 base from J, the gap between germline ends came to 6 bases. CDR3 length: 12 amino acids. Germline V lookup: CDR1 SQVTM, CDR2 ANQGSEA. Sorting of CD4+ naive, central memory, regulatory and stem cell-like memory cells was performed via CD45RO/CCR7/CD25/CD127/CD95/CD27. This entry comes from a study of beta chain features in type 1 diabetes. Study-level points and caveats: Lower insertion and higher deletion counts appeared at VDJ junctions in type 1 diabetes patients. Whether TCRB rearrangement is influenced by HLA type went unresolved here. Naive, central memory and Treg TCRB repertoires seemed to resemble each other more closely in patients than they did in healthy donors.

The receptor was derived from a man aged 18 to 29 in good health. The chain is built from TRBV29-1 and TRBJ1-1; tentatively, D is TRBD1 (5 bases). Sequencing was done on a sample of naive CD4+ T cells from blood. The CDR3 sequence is CSVDRANTEAFF. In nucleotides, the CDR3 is TGCAGCGTTGACAGGGCGAACACTGAAGCTTTCTTT.